The source of this T cell receptor beta chain is a study of regulatory T cells in long-lasting Graves disease (dated by TCRdb to about 2021). Background for the entire study: Patients with newly diagnosed Graves' disease had been on antithyroid drugs for under 3 months. A total of 33 samples were covered by TCR sequencing, comprising some 13 persistent and roughly 20 newly diagnosed Graves' disease patients. The study was registered as a clinical trial and conducted in China. Patients with persistent Graves' disease were compared with patients with newly diagnosed Graves' disease using TCR sequencing and RNA sequencing of peripheral blood.

The method was multiplex PCR. Sequencing was performed on an Illumina HiSeq 4000. To build TCR beta libraries, CDR3 regions were amplified by Arm-PCR using iRepertoire HTBI primers. Before sequencing, the PCR products underwent gel purification. In the authors' own workflow: A total of fewer than 65 TRBV and 14 TRBJ segments were identified across samples and were used for gene usage analysis of CDR3 amino acid clonotypes. COPE and FqMerger were used to merge the filtered high-quality paired reads into contigs. BLAST was used to align contigs to IMGT TRBV, TRBD and TRBJ reference genes, with CDR3 defined following IMGT. Any clonotype with a frequency above 0.1% was classified as a highly expanded clone. Shannon entropy was used to measure repertoire diversity, and the Gini coefficient was used to measure V-J evenness. Clonotypes shared by more than one individual were considered public. TCRdb handled the public reads itself, with Q25 trimming in fastp and clone calling in MiXCR, and kept productive beta chains. Rows merge per CDR3 protein into single entries with the most common DNA and genes. TCRdb assigned the V and J calls; the authors' analysis was not used. The table for this sample lists around 480,000 distinct CDR3 sequences; about a sixth of them were counted only once. The top ten hold more than 9% of the sample.

What the time point label conveys for this sample: newly diagnosed GD, antithyroid drugs for less than 3 months. For both TCR sequencing and RNA sequencing, RNA was extracted from PBMCs in TRIzol. The diagnosis of Graves' disease was made according to American Thyroid Association guidelines. Recruitment of patients was carried out at an endocrinology department in Xi'an, China. From each patient, nine milliliters of peripheral blood was collected into an EDTA anticoagulant tube. PBMCs were isolated by Ficoll Paque Plus density gradient separation without further T cell sorting. RNA quality was checked with an Agilent 2100 Bioanalyzer and agarose gel, and concentration with a NanoDrop 2000. Summary of the overall study and its limitations: The study examined only peripheral blood because the primary lesion, thyroid tissue, could not be accessed. Only the TCR beta chain was sequenced and analyzed. TRBV28, TRBJ1-2 and TRBJ2-5 were preferentially used in persistent disease, while TRBV20-1 and TRBJ2-1 were favored in newly diagnosed disease. More public clonotypes were shared among persistent patients (roughly 3,000) than among newly diagnosed patients (roughly 1,000). Compared with newly diagnosed patients, persistent Graves' disease patients had lower TCR Shannon entropy and fewer highly expanded clones, which suggests clonal expansion. The authors noted that the small sample size was a limitation that may lower accuracy.

This clonotype was counted at least ten times. Its antigen is currently not known. The sample holds no much larger clone one base away, and base qualities are not on file. The CDR3 numbers 17 residues from cysteine through phenylalanine. Only the CDR3 part of the read is kept: 51 bases, read in frame from the first base. V ends up 0 bases short and J 2 bases short, with an unmatched junction base count of 5. From the germline V gene (reference sequence), CDR1 is LGHDT and CDR2 is YNNKEL. These data were also reused for a study on T cells in Graves' hyperthyroidism and ophthalmopathy. That second publication adds: Stable Graves' hyperthyroidism was defined as no progression to ophthalmopathy during 18 months of follow-up. Hyperthyroidism patients were newly diagnosed, had a disease duration of under 2 months, and were aged 18 to 65 years. Any patient with an uncontrolled infection, another autoimmune disease, pregnancy or lactation was excluded. Diagnoses were based on clinical symptoms, serum thyroxine and TRAb, thyroid ultrasound and orbital computed tomography. The first round of RT-PCR for the TCR CDR3 was performed with the HTBI primer set and the Qiagen OneStep RT-PCR kit. Most expanded thyroid clonotypes (frequency above 0.001) were also detected in blood, suggesting blood repertoires may reflect thyroid immune responses. In cross-validation, a model built on a 13 V-J signature told ophthalmopathy apart from stable hyperthyroidism with approximately 90% sensitivity and roughly 82% specificity, and in testing the same model reached 80%/75%. In validation, the model predicted progression to ophthalmopathy with around 71% sensitivity and 72% to 75% specificity, a median of about six months before onset. A discovery cohort of about a hundred patients, approximately 44 with Graves' ophthalmopathy and under 60 with stable Graves' hyperthyroidism, was used to find distinguishing TCR V-J signatures. An independent validation cohort of 18 to 20 hyperthyroidism patients and over 15 patients who later progressed to ophthalmopathy tested prospective prediction of ophthalmopathy. The 100 or so discovery patients were randomly divided into training and test sets at a 7:3 ratio. The study also compared thyroid tissue and blood T-cell repertoires from 5 to 7 Graves' hyperthyroidism patients. Following sampling, methimazole starting at 30 mg daily was given to hyperthyroidism patients, and high-dose intravenous methylprednisolone was given to ophthalmopathy patients. The libraries were constructed in a second round of multiplex PCR and then size-selected and purified. The libraries were sequenced on an Illumina HiSeq2000 using paired-end 100 bp reads. SOAPnuke was used to process the raw data, removing reads that contained adapters or uncalled bases, had a mean Phred below 15, or lacked an exact match to the constant primer or identifier. COPE v1.2.5 was used to merge the high-quality paired reads, and each unique nucleotide sequence was defined as a clonotype. MiTCR v1.1 was used to align clonotypes to the IMGT TRBV, TRBD and TRBJ reference segments. The analysis included only V-J combinations with a frequency above 0.0001, which together covered 99.2% of the repertoires. The TCS score was defined as F50 (clonal expansion) divided by E x V (chaos), with BLOSUM62-based TCRdist calculated between CDR3 peptides within each V-J. Welch's t-statistics and random forest reduced approximately 520 V-J features to 10 to 15, which were used in a naive Bayes classifier (R e1071). Sample size was not statistically predetermined, and investigators were not blinded to group allocation. According to the paper, TCR Vbeta CDR3 sequencing was carried out on approximately 140 peripheral blood samples, which came from 40 to 45 ophthalmopathy, 70 to 80 hyperthyroidism and roughly 17 progressor patients.

The material sequenced was peripheral blood mononuclear cells (PBMCs), taken at new diagnosis, from a patient treated with antithyroid drugs. Recombination joined TRBV3-1 with TRBJ2-3, and 10 bases in between align with TRBD2. The receptor's source is a man between 40 and 49 years old with Graves disease. Donor details come from another sample of the same person, matched by shared clones. The bases are TGTGCCAGCAGCCAAGAAGTACTAGCGGGGACCACAGATACGCAGTATTTT. Protein translation: CASSQEVLAGTTDTQYF.